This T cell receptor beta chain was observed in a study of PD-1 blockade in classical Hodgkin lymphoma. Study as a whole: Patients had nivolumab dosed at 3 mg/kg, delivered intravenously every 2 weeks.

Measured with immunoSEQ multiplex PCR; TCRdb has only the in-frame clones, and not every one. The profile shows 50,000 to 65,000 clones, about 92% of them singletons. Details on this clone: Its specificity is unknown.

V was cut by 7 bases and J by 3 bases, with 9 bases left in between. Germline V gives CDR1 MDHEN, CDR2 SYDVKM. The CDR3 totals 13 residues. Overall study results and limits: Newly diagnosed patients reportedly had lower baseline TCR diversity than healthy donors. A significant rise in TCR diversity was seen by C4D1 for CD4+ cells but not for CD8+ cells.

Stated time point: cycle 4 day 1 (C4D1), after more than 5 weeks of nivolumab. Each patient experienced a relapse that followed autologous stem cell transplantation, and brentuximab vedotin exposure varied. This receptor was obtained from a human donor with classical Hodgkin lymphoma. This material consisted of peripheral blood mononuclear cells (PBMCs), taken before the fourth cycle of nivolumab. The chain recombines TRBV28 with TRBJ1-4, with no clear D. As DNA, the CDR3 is TGTGCCAGCAAAAAGTGGTCTAATGAAAAACTGTTTTTT. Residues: CASKKWSNEKLFF.